This TCR beta chain was sequenced during a study of human T cells and chemical hapten exposure. Whole-study context: Alopecia areata, totalis or universalis affected patients, mainly female. Variability of per-sample TCR yields stemmed mainly from small differences in pooled library volume. Study results and caveats: Expanded TCR counts at PT1 went up together with patch test score, a positive correlation.

The CDR3 totals 16 residues. Unique molecular identifiers were attached to individual cDNA molecules during library preparation. TCRdb passed the RACE reads through MiXCR, listing each CDR3 protein once. The sample holds 95,000 or so distinct CDR3 sequences, more than 9.5% seen once. Stated time point: patch test 2, 6 weeks after DPC sensitization. Treatment noted: therapeutic diphenylcyclopropenone sensitization with weekly scalp DPC. This clonotype was seen a handful of times. Its antigen is not identified. The material was whole blood, obtained in connection with sensitization to the hapten diphenylcyclopropenone (DPC). The gene calls are TRBV3-2 and TRBJ1-5; the table's D gene call, TRBD1, was not cross checked with the DNA. TRBV3-2 is reported as a pseudogene. This sequence originates from a woman aged 40 to 55 with alopecia areata. Some clones in this sample may be carry-over from other donors' samples. CDR3 loop: CASSQDVGQAHQPQHF. CDR3 sequence (DNA): TGTGCCAGCAGCCAAGATGTGGGACAGGCCCATCAGCCCCAGCATTTT.